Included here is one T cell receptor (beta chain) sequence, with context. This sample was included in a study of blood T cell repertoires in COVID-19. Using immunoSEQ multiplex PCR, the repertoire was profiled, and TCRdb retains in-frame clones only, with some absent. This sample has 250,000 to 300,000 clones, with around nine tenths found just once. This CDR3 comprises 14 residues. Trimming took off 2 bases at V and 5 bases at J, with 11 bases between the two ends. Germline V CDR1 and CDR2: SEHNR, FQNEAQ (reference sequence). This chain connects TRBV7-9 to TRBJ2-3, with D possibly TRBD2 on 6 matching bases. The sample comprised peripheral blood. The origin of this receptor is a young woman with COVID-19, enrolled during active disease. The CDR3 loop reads CASSLRGVGDTQYF. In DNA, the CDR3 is TGTGCCAGCAGCTTACGCGGGGTGGGAGATACGCAGTATTTT.